The rows below give T cell receptor beta chains drawn from one sample of a study of blood T cell repertoires in COVID-19. The method was immunoSEQ multiplex PCR; TCRdb's version includes in-frame clones alone and lacks a portion of them. The data show roughly 260,000 clones, about nine tenths seen once. Sequenced sample: peripheral blood. Receptors were obtained from a person between 18 and 35 years old with COVID-19, enrolled during active disease. Both conserved end residues are part of each CDR3. A D gene is named only where the DNA matches it firmly. The size of a clone is reported for some rows only, either as once, few or many, or as a class for expanded clones.

j_gene | d_gene | abundance | v_gene | CDR3nt | CDR3aa
TRBJ2-3 | - | - | TRBV6-6 | TGTGCCAGCAGTTTACTACGCCCGGGCACAGATACGCAGTATTTT | CASSLLRPGTDTQYF
TRBJ2-7 | - | - | TRBV2 | TGTGCCAGCAGTGAGTGGGAGAGCTACGAGCAGTACTTC | CASSEWESYEQYF
TRBJ1-2 | - | - | TRBV4-2 | TGCTCTCTCCCACACAGCTATGGCTACACCTTC | CSLPHSYGYTF
TRBJ1-4 | - | - | TRBV28 | TGTGCCAGCAGTTCCGGACAGATAACTAATGAAAAACTGTTTTTT | CASSSGQITNEKLFF
TRBJ2-1 | TRBD2 | few | TRBV7-9 | TGTGCCAGCAGCCTGGGACTAGCGGCTAACAATGAGCAGTTCTTC | CASSLGLAANNEQFF
TRBJ2-2 | - | - | TRBV7-2 | TGTGCCAGCAGCCCCTTGACATTCACCGGGGAGCTGTTTTTT | CASSPLTFTGELFF
TRBJ2-2 | - | few | TRBV7-2 | TGTGCCAGCAGCTTGTTATCGGGTACCGGGGAGCTGTTTTTT | CASSLLSGTGELFF
TRBJ2-2 | TRBD1 | - | TRBV9 | TGTGCCAGCGCACGGGACAGGGAACGAACCGGGGAGCTGTTTTTT | CASARDRERTGELFF
TRBJ1-1 | TRBD1 | - | TRBV6-5 | TGTGCCAGCTTAATACGACAGGGGGCGAACACTGAAGCTTTCTTT | CASLIRQGANTEAFF
TRBJ1-2 | - | - | TRBV14 | TGTGCCAGCAGCCAAGGTTTTAGCTATGGCTACACCTTC | CASSQGFSYGYTF
TRBJ2-7 | - | - | TRBV7-8 | TGTGCCAGCAGCACTACAGGGTACGGGCAGTACTTC | CASSTTGYGQYF
TRBJ1-4 | - | - | TRBV6-5 | TGTGCGGCGGGGCATGGGGCTAATGAAAAACTGTTTTTT | CAAGHGANEKLFF
TRBJ2-1 | TRBD2 | - | TRBV11-2 | TGTGCCAGCAGCTCTGGACTAGCGGGGGTCGGGTACAATGAGCAGTTCTTC | CASSSGLAGVGYNEQFF
TRBJ1-2 | - | - | TRBV5-6 | TGTGCCAGCAGCTATGGACAAACTAACTATGGCTACACCTTC | CASSYGQTNYGYTF
TRBJ2-5 | TRBD1 | - | TRBV5-1 | TGCGCCAGCAGCTTGGCCGCGGCAGGGGGAGAGACCCAGTACTTC | CASSLAAAGGETQYF
TRBJ1-5 | - | - | TRBV7-8 | TGTGCCAGCAGCTTAGCTAGGCGGAGTAAGAATAGCAATCAGCCCCAGCATTTT | CASSLARRSKNSNQPQHF
TRBJ2-7 | - | - | TRBV4-1 | TGCGCCAGCAGCTCCCAGACAGTCTCCTACGAGCAGTACTTC | CASSSQTVSYEQYF
TRBJ2-1 | TRBD2 | - | TRBV11-3 | TGTGCCAGCAGCTGGACTAGCGGGAGAGGGGGTGAGCAGTTCTTC | CASSWTSGRGGEQFF
TRBJ2-5 | - | - | TRBV4-2 | TGTGCCAGCAGCCAAGTTTCCGCGGTCCAAGAGACCCAGTACTTC | CASSQVSAVQETQYF
TRBJ1-5 | TRBD1 | many | TRBV2 | TGTGCCAGCAGTGGGGACAGGCCTAGCAATCAGCCCCAGCATTTT | CASSGDRPSNQPQHF
TRBJ1-2 | - | - | TRBV19 | TGTGCCAGTAGTATAGTTACGGGGGATCCTAACTATGGCTACACCTTC | CASSIVTGDPNYGYTF
TRBJ1-2 | TRBD1 | - | TRBV9 | TGTGCCAGCAGCACGGACAGGGCTTCCTATGGCTACACCTTC | CASSTDRASYGYTF
TRBJ2-7 | TRBD1 | - | TRBV3-1/TRBV3-2 | TGTGCCAGCAGCCGACAGGGGGCTAACGAGCAGTACTTC | CASSRQGANEQYF
TRBJ2-7 | TRBD1 | - | TRBV13 | TGTGCCAGCAGCTGGACAGGGGAAGACTACGAGCAGTACTTC | CASSWTGEDYEQYF
TRBJ1-1 | - | few | TRBV7-2 | TGTGCCAGCAGCTTAGACGGGGGGGAGCCACATGTGAACACTGAAGCTTTCTTT | CASSLDGGEPHVNTEAFF
TRBJ2-5 | TRBD1 | - | TRBV5-1 | TGCGCCAGCAGCTCTACCGGGCTACAGGGGGAGACCCAGTACTTC | CASSSTGLQGETQYF
TRBJ1-1 | - | - | TRBV19 | TGTGCCAGTAGTATTACAGGGTGGTCTGAAGCTTTCTTT | CASSITGWSEAFF
TRBJ2-3 | - | - | TRBV7-3 | TGTGCCAGCAGCGCCGGACAGATCACAGATACGCAGTATTTT | CASSAGQITDTQYF
TRBJ2-7 | TRBD2 | - | TRBV7-6 | TGTGCCAGCAGCCCTGGTAGCGGGAGGAAGGACGAGCAGTACTTC | CASSPGSGRKDEQYF
TRBJ2-3 | TRBD2 | - | TRBV5-6 | TGTGCCAGCAGCTGGGGGACTAGCGGGAGTCTTTCAGATACGCAGTATTTT | CASSWGTSGSLSDTQYF
TRBJ2-7 | TRBD2 | once | TRBV9 | TGTGCCAGCAGCGTAGAGCCGGTAGCGGGAGGGCCCTCCTACGAGCAGTACTTC | CASSVEPVAGGPSYEQYF
TRBJ2-3 | TRBD1 | - | TRBV7-9 | TGTGCCAGCAGCCGTAAACAGGGGGGCACAGATACGCAGTATTTT | CASSRKQGGTDTQYF
TRBJ1-3 | - | - | TRBV9 | TGTGCCAGCAGCGTAGGCAGTACCGGAAACACCATATATTTT | CASSVGSTGNTIYF
TRBJ2-7 | TRBD2 | - | TRBV15 | TGTGCCACCAGCCAAGGGAGGGGATTGTACGAGCAGTACTTC | CATSQGRGLYEQYF
TRBJ2-3 | TRBD2 | - | TRBV3-1/TRBV3-2 | TGTGCCAGCAGCCACACTAGCGGAGATACGCAGTATTTT | CASSHTSGDTQYF
TRBJ2-5 | TRBD1 | once | TRBV27 | TGTGCCAGCAGTCCAAGACAGGGGACGGAGACCCAGTACTTC | CASSPRQGTETQYF
TRBJ1-2 | TRBD1 | - | TRBV2 | TGTGCCAGCAGCCCCCGGGACAGGGGAGAATATGGCTACACCTTC | CASSPRDRGEYGYTF
TRBJ2-1 | TRBD2 | - | TRBV5-1 | TGCGCCAGCAGCTTGGCCCTGGGACTAGCGGGATTATCCTCCTACAATGAGCAGTTCTTC | CASSLALGLAGLSSYNEQFF
TRBJ2-7 | TRBD2 | - | TRBV10-3 | TGTGCCATCAGTGACTGGGAGCGGGAGACCTACGAGCAGTACTTC | CAISDWERETYEQYF
TRBJ2-7 | TRBD1 | - | TRBV27 | TGTGCCAGCAGGGGGACAGGGGGCCCTTACGAGCAGTACTTC | CASRGTGGPYEQYF
TRBJ1-2 | - | few | TRBV3-1/TRBV3-2 | TGTGCCAGCAGCCAAAGTCTAAACTATGGCTACACCTTC | CASSQSLNYGYTF
TRBJ2-5 | TRBD2 | - | TRBV28 | TGTGCCAGCAGTACTAGACTAGCGGGAGTTTGGGGGGAAGAGACCCAGTACTTC | CASSTRLAGVWGEETQYF
TRBJ2-7 | TRBD2 | - | TRBV7-2 | TGTGCCAGCAGTTATAGGTATCAAGCGGGAGATTCGGAGGAGCAGTACTTC | CASSYRYQAGDSEEQYF
TRBJ1-4 | - | - | TRBV10-3 | TGTGCCATCGGAACAGGAGTGAATGAAAAACTGTTTTTT | CAIGTGVNEKLFF
TRBJ2-7 | - | once | TRBV13 | TGTGCCAGCAGCTTAGGCCGGGCGGGACCGGGGGAGCAGTACTTC | CASSLGRAGPGEQYF
TRBJ1-3 | TRBD1 | - | TRBV4-3 | TGCGCCAGCAGCCAATCCTCCGGGACAGGGGCTGGAAACACCATATATTTT | CASSQSSGTGAGNTIYF
TRBJ2-7 | - | - | TRBV29-1 | TGCAGCGCCCAGCCGGGCCGGGATGAGCAGTACTTC | CSAQPGRDEQYF
TRBJ2-1 | TRBD1 | few | TRBV19 | TGTGCCAGTAGTATGGATGTAGGGCAGGGGGTGTACAATGAGCAGTTCTTC | CASSMDVGQGVYNEQFF
TRBJ2-2 | - | - | TRBV6-1 | TGTGCCAGCAGTGAACCGACTTACACCGGGGAGCTGTTTTTT | CASSEPTYTGELFF
TRBJ2-3 | TRBD2 | - | TRBV12-3/TRBV12-4 | TGTGCCAGCAGCCCTGTCGGGACTAGTGAGTATTTT | CASSPVGTSEYF
TRBJ2-5 | - | - | TRBV6-5 | TGTGCCAGCAGTACTTGGGAGTCTGAGACCCAGTACTTC | CASSTWESETQYF
TRBJ2-2 | - | - | TRBV21-1 | TGTGCCAGCACCCCCGACATTGGGGCATGGACCGGGGAGCTGTTTTTT | CASTPDIGAWTGELFF
TRBJ2-7 | TRBD1 | - | TRBV5-4 | TGTGCCAGCAGCTTGACTGGACAGGGGGTTGACGAGCAGTACTTC | CASSLTGQGVDEQYF
TRBJ1-1 | - | - | TRBV7-9 | TGTGCCAGCAGCTTAGATGGCGGTTCCACTGGGGCTTTCTTT | CASSLDGGSTGAFF
TRBJ1-5 | TRBD1 | - | TRBV3-1/TRBV3-2 | TGTGCCAGCAGTCGAGACAGGGTGAGCAATCAGCCCCAGCATTTT | CASSRDRVSNQPQHF
TRBJ2-3 | TRBD2 | - | TRBV2 | TGTGCCAGCAGTGAAACGGTAGCGGGCTTTACAGATACGCAGTATTTT | CASSETVAGFTDTQYF
TRBJ2-5 | - | once | TRBV10-3 | TGTGCCATCAGTGAATCGGGCGGGCCCACCCAAGAGACCCAGTACTTC | CAISESGGPTQETQYF
TRBJ2-1 | TRBD2 | - | TRBV24-1 | TGTGCCACCAGTGAGCTCCCTTCGGCTAGCGGGAAGAATGAGCAGTTCTTC | CATSELPSASGKNEQFF
TRBJ2-7 | - | - | TRBV6-5 | TGTGCCAGCGCCCCCCCGGGCGGCGGGCTCTACGAGCAGTACTTC | CASAPPGGGLYEQYF